Listed below are T cell receptor beta chains from one sample, sequenced in a study of blood T cell repertoires in COVID-19. TCRdb keeps only in-frame clones here, not all; method: immunoSEQ multiplex PCR. The sample holds a few hundred thousand clones, roughly 80% seen once. The sequencing sample was made of peripheral blood. The receptor source for this set is a woman in her 70s with acute or convalescent COVID-19. CDR3s include the opening cysteine and the closing phenylalanine or tryptophan. D genes are given only for firm matches. Expanded clones are given a class, and other clones once, few, many or no size at all.

D | length | size | J | V | CDR3 | DNA
TRBD2 | 16 | . | TRBJ2-3 | TRBV10-1 | CASSGTSGSGTDTQYF | TGCGCCAGCAGTGGGACTAGCGGGTCCGGCACAGATACGCAGTATTTT
TRBD1 | 13 | . | TRBJ1-2 | TRBV30 | CAWDGQGVGGYTF | TGTGCCTGGGACGGACAGGGTGTGGGTGGCTACACCTTC
. | 15 | . | TRBJ1-4 | TRBV19 | CASSIGVGSVEKLFF | TGTGCCAGTAGTATTGGAGTGGGTTCGGTCGAAAAACTGTTTTTT
. | 15 | . | TRBJ1-6 | TRBV30 | CAWSPGGASNSPLHF | TGTGCCTGGAGTCCGGGGGGCGCGTCTAATTCACCCCTCCACTTT
. | 13 | . | TRBJ1-1 | TRBV5-5 | CASSPQDHTEAFF | TGTGCCAGCAGCCCACAGGACCACACTGAAGCTTTCTTT
. | 11 | . | TRBJ2-5 | TRBV30 | CAWGLDGTQYF | TGTGCCTGGGGGCTCGATGGGACCCAGTACTTC
. | 13 | few | TRBJ2-1 | TRBV19 | CATSTSSYNEQFF | TGTGCCACCTCGACTAGCTCCTACAATGAGCAGTTCTTC
. | 14 | . | TRBJ2-5 | TRBV29-1 | CSVVLGSLRETQYF | TGCAGCGTTGTACTAGGGTCTCTCCGAGAGACCCAGTACTTC
. | 14 | . | TRBJ2-2 | TRBV10-1 | CASSELAEAGELFF | TGCGCCAGCAGTGAGTTAGCGGAGGCCGGGGAGCTGTTTTTT
TRBD1 | 18 | . | TRBJ2-1 | TRBV9 | CASSVTVGQARGHYEQFF | TGTGCCAGCAGCGTAACTGTGGGACAGGCGAGGGGCCACTATGAGCAGTTCTTC
. | 12 | . | TRBJ1-2 | TRBV28 | CASSPHVYGYTF | TGTGCCAGCAGTCCACACGTCTATGGCTACACCTTC
. | 17 | . | TRBJ1-6 | TRBV5-1 | CASSLAPRGSDNSPLHF | TGCGCCAGCAGCTTGGCCCCCAGGGGATCGGATAATTCACCCCTCCACTTT
. | 15 | . | TRBJ2-1 | TRBV24-1 | CATSVGSSTWDEQFF | TGTGCCACCAGTGTGGGCAGCTCAACCTGGGATGAGCAGTTCTTC
. | 12 | . | TRBJ1-2 | TRBV12-3/TRBV12-4 | CASSLSSIGYTF | TGTGCCAGCAGTTTAAGCTCCATTGGCTACACCTTC
TRBD1 | 16 | . | TRBJ1-6 | TRBV12-5 | CASGPGSGQVYSPLHF | TGTGCTAGTGGTCCTGGCTCTGGACAGGTATATTCACCCCTCCACTTT
TRBD1 | 16 | . | TRBJ2-7 | TRBV27 | CASSSRGDRGSYEQYF | TGTGCCAGCAGTTCTCGAGGGGACAGGGGATCCTACGAGCAGTACTTC
. | 15 | few | TRBJ1-1 | TRBV9 | CASSPSLTGNTEAFF | TGTGCCAGCAGCCCCTCACTGACAGGGAACACTGAAGCTTTCTTT
TRBD2 | 15 | . | TRBJ2-7 | TRBV7-9 | CASSFSGGQSYEQYF | TGTGCCAGCAGCTTTAGCGGGGGGCAATCCTACGAGCAGTACTTC
TRBD2 | 19 | . | TRBJ2-1 | TRBV24-1 | CATSDPGLGGIGTYNEQFF | TGTGCCACCAGTGACCCGGGACTGGGGGGGATAGGGACCTACAATGAGCAGTTCTTC
. | 14 | . | TRBJ2-7 | TRBV7-2 | CASSLDSSSYEQYF | TGTGCCAGCAGCTTAGACTCCTCCTCCTACGAGCAGTACTTC
. | 17 | . | TRBJ1-5 | TRBV27 | CASRREGQQYSNQPQHF | TGTGCCAGCAGGCGGGAGGGTCAACAATATAGCAATCAGCCCCAGCATTTT
. | 12 | . | TRBJ2-7 | TRBV27 | CASTRQFYEQYF | TGTGCCAGCACACGACAGTTCTACGAGCAGTACTTC
TRBD2 | 15 | . | TRBJ2-1 | TRBV7-3 | CASETLAGGYNEQFF | TGTGCCAGCGAGACACTAGCGGGGGGTTACAATGAGCAGTTCTTC
TRBD2 | 12 | once | TRBJ2-1 | TRBV10-1 | CARSGGGGEQFF | TGCGCCAGAAGCGGGGGGGGTGGAGAGCAGTTCTTC
. | 14 | . | TRBJ2-3 | TRBV4-3 | CASSPEGATDTQYF | TGCGCCAGCAGCCCGGAGGGGGCCACAGATACGCAGTATTTT
. | 10 | . | TRBJ2-5 | TRBV6-6 | CASFGETQYF | TGTGCCAGCTTCGGAGAGACCCAGTACTTC
TRBD1 | 15 | . | TRBJ1-1 | TRBV7-9 | CASSRDRFEGTEAFF | TGTGCCAGCAGCCGGGACAGGTTTGAGGGCACTGAAGCTTTCTTT
TRBD1 | 15 | . | TRBJ2-7 | TRBV11-3 | CASSLGGTGSYEQYF | TGTGCCAGCAGCTTAGGCGGGACAGGGTCGTACGAGCAGTACTTC
. | 14 | . | TRBJ2-6 | TRBV6-5 | CASTSRSGANVLTF | TGTGCCAGCACGTCACGGTCTGGGGCCAACGTCCTGACTTTC
. | 15 | . | TRBJ2-1 | TRBV18 | CASSPFSSSYNEQFF | TGTGCCAGCTCACCTTTCTCGAGCTCCTACAATGAGCAGTTCTTC
. | 12 | . | TRBJ2-1 | TRBV3-1/TRBV3-2 | CASSFGGKEQFF | TGTGCCAGCAGCTTTGGCGGTAAGGAGCAGTTCTTC
. | 14 | . | TRBJ2-2 | TRBV2 | CASSPQGFPGELFF | TGTGCCAGCAGTCCGCAGGGGTTCCCCGGGGAGCTGTTTTTT
TRBD2 | 16 | few | TRBJ2-3 | TRBV5-1 | CASSLEGGLAADTQYF | TGCGCCAGCAGCTTGGAGGGGGGACTAGCGGCAGATACGCAGTATTTT
TRBD1 | 16 | . | TRBJ2-7 | TRBV4-2 | CASSQEDRQGAGEQYF | TGTGCCAGCAGCCAAGAAGATCGACAGGGGGCCGGGGAGCAGTACTTC
. | 12 | . | TRBJ1-2 | TRBV7-8 | CASSGGSYGYTF | TGTGCCAGCAGCGGCGGGTCTTATGGCTACACCTTC
. | 15 | . | TRBJ1-3 | TRBV9 | CASSVGGTAGNTIYF | TGTGCCAGCAGCGTAGGGGGGACTGCTGGAAACACCATATATTTT
TRBD1 | 18 | . | TRBJ2-3 | TRBV4-3 | CASSQETQHTGGADTQYF | TGCGCCAGCAGCCAAGAAACCCAACATACAGGGGGCGCAGATACGCAGTATTTT
. | 11 | . | TRBJ2-1 | TRBV9 | CASSAENEQFF | TGTGCCAGCAGCGCAGAAAATGAGCAGTTCTTC
. | 16 | once | TRBJ1-4 | TRBV27 | CASSASNRVGNEKLFF | TGTGCCAGCAGTGCCTCGAACAGGGTCGGGAATGAAAAACTGTTTTTT
. | 11 | . | TRBJ2-1 | TRBV24-1 | CATSGGYEQFF | TGTGCCACCAGTGGGGGCTATGAGCAGTTCTTC
. | 14 | . | TRBJ2-7 | TRBV11-3 | CASSLYGTPDEQYF | TGTGCCAGCAGCTTATATGGGACTCCCGACGAGCAGTACTTC
. | 17 | few | TRBJ1-6 | TRBV27 | CASSPEPGTRRSSPLHF | TGTGCCAGCAGTCCGGAGCCCGGGACACGAAGAAGCTCACCCCTCCACTTT
. | 15 | once | TRBJ2-7 | TRBV27 | CASSFGQVLVSEQYF | TGTGCCAGCAGTTTTGGGCAAGTACTCGTCTCCGAGCAGTACTTC
. | 14 | . | TRBJ2-6 | TRBV2 | CARETGPGANVLTF | TGTGCCAGAGAAACAGGGCCCGGGGCCAACGTCCTGACTTTC
TRBD1 | 15 | . | TRBJ1-6 | TRBV10-3 | CAIRTGTGGNSPLHF | TGTGCCATCAGAACCGGGACAGGGGGCAATTCACCCCTCCACTTT
. | 13 | . | TRBJ1-1 | TRBV19 | CASSIRGDSEAFF | TGTGCCAGTAGTATCAGAGGGGACTCTGAAGCTTTCTTT
TRBD2 | 15 | . | TRBJ2-3 | TRBV6-2/TRBV6-3 | CASSYVAGNTDTQYF | TGTGCCAGCAGTTATGTAGCGGGGAACACAGATACGCAGTATTTT
. | 18 | . | TRBJ1-3 | TRBV3-1/TRBV3-2 | CASSQDLRFRGPGNTIYF | TGTGCCAGCAGCCAAGATTTGCGTTTCAGGGGCCCTGGAAACACCATATATTTT
. | 15 | . | TRBJ1-6 | TRBV7-8 | CASSPGTPYNSPLHF | TGTGCCAGCAGCCCCGGGACACCTTATAATTCACCCCTCCACTTT
. | 14 | . | TRBJ1-6 | TRBV9 | CASSAPHGDSPLHF | TGTGCCAGCAGCGCCCCCCACGGGGATTCACCCCTCCACTTT
. | 13 | few | TRBJ2-1 | TRBV2 | CASSVDSGNEQFF | TGTGCCAGCAGTGTGGACAGTGGCAATGAGCAGTTCTTC
TRBD1 | 14 | . | TRBJ2-4 | TRBV24-1 | CATSAGTGLNIQYF | TGTGCCACCAGTGCCGGGACAGGTCTAAACATTCAGTACTTC
. | 14 | . | TRBJ2-3 | TRBV5-4 | CASSPGQGGDTQYF | TGTGCCAGCAGCCCCGGACAGGGAGGGGATACGCAGTATTTT
TRBD1 | 15 | few | TRBJ2-1 | TRBV11-1 | CASSGGQGINNEQFF | TGTGCCAGCAGCGGGGGACAGGGGATTAACAATGAGCAGTTCTTC